This TCR beta chain was sequenced during a study of blood T cell repertoires in COVID-19. About the study: Collection of acute and convalescent COVID-19 samples took place in the United States, Italy and Spain. PBMCs, B-cell-depleted T cells, or T cells were the source of the cDNA or gDNA that made up the material.

Per the original methods: Researchers report that nucleated cell counts were estimated from reference gene primer amplification. Profiling relied on immunoSEQ multiplex PCR, and the TCRdb table lists in-frame clones only, not all of them. V and J calls plus clone size are reproduced from that table; the DNA served to infer D and trimming. Here the sample spans about 240,000 clones, roughly 80% being singletons. The table lists this clone with a few counts. Germline values: CDR1 LGHDT, CDR2 YNNKEL (reference sequence). The CDR3 extends over 17 amino acids. V was pared by 4 bases and J by 0 bases, with 16 bases between.

Input material: peripheral blood. The TCR comes from a woman aged 65 to 85 with acute or convalescent COVID-19. This chain links TRBV3-1 (or the pseudogene TRBV3-2) with TRBJ1-3; no firm D call. CDR3 sequence (DNA): TGTGCCAGCAGCCGCGGGTCGCAGTCTATCTCTGGAAACACCATATATTTT. Its protein is CASSRGSQSISGNTIYF.